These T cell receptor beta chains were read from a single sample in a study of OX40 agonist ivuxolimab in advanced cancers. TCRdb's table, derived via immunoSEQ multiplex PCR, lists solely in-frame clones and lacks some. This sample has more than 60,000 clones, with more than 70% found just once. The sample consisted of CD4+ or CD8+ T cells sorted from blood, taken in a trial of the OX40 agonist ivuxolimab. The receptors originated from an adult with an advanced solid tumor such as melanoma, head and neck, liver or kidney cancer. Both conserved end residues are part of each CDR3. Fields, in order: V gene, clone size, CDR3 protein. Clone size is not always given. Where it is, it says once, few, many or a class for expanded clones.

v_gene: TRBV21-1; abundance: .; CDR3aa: CASSKIGLGLAGWETQYF
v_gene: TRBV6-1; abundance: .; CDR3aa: CASGRQPDDYTF
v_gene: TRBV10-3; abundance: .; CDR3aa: CAISPTSGSPTDTQYF
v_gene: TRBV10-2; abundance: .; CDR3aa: CAGSASEETQYF
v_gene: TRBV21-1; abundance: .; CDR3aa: CASSSFEREIQPAVHEQFF
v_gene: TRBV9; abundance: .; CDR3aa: CASSEQGNYGYTF
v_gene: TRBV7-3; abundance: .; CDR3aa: CASSLGGTDTQYF
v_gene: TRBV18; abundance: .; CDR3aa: CASSPFSGPGANSPLHF
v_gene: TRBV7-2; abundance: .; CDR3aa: CASSLTENSPLHF
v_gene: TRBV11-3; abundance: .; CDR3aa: CASSPTGTDTQYF
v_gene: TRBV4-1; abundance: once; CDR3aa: CASSQDQDWGGKTQYF
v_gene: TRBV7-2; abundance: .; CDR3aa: CASSPRLAGGEQYF
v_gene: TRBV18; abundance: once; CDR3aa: CASSPRQGANEQYF
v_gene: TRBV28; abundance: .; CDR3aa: CASSLGGGRTEAFF
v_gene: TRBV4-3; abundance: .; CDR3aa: CASSQSDRATNEKLFF
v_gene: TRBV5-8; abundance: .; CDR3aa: CASSLSFNTEAFF
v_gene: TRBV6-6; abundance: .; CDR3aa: CASSYTRAKVETQYF
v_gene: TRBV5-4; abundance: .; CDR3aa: CASRAWGAGQPQHF
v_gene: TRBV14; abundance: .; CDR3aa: CASSRTSGSFTGELFF
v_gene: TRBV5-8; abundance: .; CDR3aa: CASREGTVKETQYF
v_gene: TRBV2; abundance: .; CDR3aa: CASSLGGDLNTIYF
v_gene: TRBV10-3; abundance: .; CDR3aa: CAISPDSGGNTIYF
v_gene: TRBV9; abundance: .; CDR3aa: CASSSGGARYGYTF
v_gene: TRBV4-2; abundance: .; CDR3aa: CASSLGGRPYEQYF
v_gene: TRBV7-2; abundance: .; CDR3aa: CASSLVVTGLTDTQYF
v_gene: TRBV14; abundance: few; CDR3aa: CASSLTPGHSGANVLTF
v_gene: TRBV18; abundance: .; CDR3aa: CASSPPPGTQYF
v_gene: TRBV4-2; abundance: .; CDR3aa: CASSQEVRTSEYEQYF
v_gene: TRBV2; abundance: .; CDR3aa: CASSALGLAANEQFF
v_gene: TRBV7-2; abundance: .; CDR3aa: CASSGGTFGAQYF
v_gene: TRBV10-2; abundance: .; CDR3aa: CASSESGTGFQPQHF
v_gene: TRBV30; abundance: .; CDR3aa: CAWRWTNEQFF
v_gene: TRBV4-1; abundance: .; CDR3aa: CASSQDWAATQETQYF
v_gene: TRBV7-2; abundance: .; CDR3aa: CASSLQGANTEAFF
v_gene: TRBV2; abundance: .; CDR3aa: CASLGLATDTQYF
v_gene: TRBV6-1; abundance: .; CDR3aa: CASSEEGGGRQPQHF
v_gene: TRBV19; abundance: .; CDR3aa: CASSLTNRGNQPQHF
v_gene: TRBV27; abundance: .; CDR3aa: CASSKLAGPYTQYF
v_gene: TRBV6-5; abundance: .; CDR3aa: CASRSPLGAFF
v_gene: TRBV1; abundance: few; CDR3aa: CTGKRGLKFHEQYF
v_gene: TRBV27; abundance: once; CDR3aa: CASSLAGGPGELFF
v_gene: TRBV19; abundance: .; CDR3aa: CASSMLLGQQETQYF
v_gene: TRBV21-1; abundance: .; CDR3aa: CASSAQGLGNTEAFF
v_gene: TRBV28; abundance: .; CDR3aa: CASSLGRHSGLQFF
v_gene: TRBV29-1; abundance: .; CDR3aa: CSAQKRFYEQFF
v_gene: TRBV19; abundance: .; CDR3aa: CASYPGPAPGELFF
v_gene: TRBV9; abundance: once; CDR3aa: CASSVRGSDTQYF
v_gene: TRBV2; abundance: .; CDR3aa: CASSVMDGYTF
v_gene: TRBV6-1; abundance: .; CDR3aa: CASSGLSPDTQYF
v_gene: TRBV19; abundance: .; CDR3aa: CASSTRNRGRGNEQFF
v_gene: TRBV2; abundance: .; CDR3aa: CASSFTNSNQPQHF
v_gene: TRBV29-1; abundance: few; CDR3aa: CSVEKQGARNEQFF
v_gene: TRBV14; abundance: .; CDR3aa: CASSQEQISGNTIYF
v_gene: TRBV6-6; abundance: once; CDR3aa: CASRTGQKISPLHF
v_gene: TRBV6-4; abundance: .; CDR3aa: CASSEWAGSYEQYF
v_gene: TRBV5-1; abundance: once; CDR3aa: CASSLSATNEKLFF
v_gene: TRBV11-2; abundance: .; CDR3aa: CASNLQFTDTQYF
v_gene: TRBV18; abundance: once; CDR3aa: CASSRGVNTGELFF